The present T cell receptor (beta chain) was sequenced within a study of long-term antiretroviral therapy in people with HIV. Study outcomes and limitations: Clones that had undergone expansion before ART dominated the repertoire at all time points.

For this clone: No antigen is known for it.

V was pared by 2 bases and J by 12 bases, with 8 bases between. Germline V CDR1 and CDR2: DFQATT, SNEGSKA (reference sequence). CDR3 size: 9 residues. Sequencing used immunoSEQ v3.0 at survey level. Sequencing aimed to cover roughly 40,000-50,000 T-cell genomes per sample. Clones were read by immunoSEQ multiplex PCR, and TCRdb kept only the in-frame ones, dropping some. The table lists roughly 30,000 clones, 80% to 90% of them singletons, with roughly 3.8% in the top ten. The chain carries TRBV20-1 and TRBJ2-7; D gene unclear. The sequencing here drew on unsorted PBMCs, taken 0.8 years before starting antiretroviral therapy. This sequence was found in a man younger than 30 with HIV. CDR3 in amino acids: CSARCGMYF. CDR3 nucleotide sequence: TGCAGTGCTAGATGTGGGATGTACTTC.